This T cell receptor beta chain was profiled in a study of PD-1 blockade in classical Hodgkin lymphoma. TCRdb's table, derived via immunoSEQ multiplex PCR, lists solely in-frame clones and lacks some. The data show 10,000 to 15,000 clones, 84% seen once. Germline V lookup: CDR1 MNHEY, CDR2 SVGAGI. The CDR3 has 14 amino acids. Trimming took 4 bases from V and 7 from J; bases not matched to a gene: 5. The patients all showed relapse after autologous stem cell transplantation, while their brentuximab vedotin exposure varied. Findings and caveats of the study: Initiation of nivolumab under 1 year after ASCT led to exclusion of patients.

Comments on this clone: Its specificity is unknown.

Sample: peripheral blood mononuclear cells (PBMCs), taken at baseline. The J gene is TRBJ1-4, the V gene TRBV6-5, with 8 bases aligning to TRBD1. The receptor was isolated from a human donor with classical Hodgkin lymphoma. CDR3 amino acids: CASSFGQGSEKLFF. DNA of the CDR3: TGTGCCAGCAGTTTTGGACAGGGTTCTGAAAAACTGTTTTTT.